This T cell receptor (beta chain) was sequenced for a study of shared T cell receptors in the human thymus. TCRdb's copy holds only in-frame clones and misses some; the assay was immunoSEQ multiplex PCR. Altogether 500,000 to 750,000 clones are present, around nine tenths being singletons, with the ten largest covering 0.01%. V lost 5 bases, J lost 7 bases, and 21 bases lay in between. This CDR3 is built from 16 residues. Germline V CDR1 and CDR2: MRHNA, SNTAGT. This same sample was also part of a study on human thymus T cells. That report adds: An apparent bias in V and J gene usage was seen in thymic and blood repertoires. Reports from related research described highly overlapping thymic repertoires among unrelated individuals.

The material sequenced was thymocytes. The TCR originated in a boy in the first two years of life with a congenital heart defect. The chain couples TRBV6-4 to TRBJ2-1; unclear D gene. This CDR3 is CASSIERPSRVNEQFF. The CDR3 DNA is TGTGCCAGCAGTATTGAGCGACCTAGTCGAGTAAATGAGCAGTTCTTC.